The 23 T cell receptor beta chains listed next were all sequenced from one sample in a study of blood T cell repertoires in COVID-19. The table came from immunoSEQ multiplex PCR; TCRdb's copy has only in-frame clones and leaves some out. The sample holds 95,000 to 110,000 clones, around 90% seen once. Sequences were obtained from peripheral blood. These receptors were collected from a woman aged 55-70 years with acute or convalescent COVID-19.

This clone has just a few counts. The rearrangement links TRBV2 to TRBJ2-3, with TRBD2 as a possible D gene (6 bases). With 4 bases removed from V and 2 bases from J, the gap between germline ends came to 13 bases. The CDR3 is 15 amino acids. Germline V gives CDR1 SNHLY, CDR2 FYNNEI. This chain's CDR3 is CASSGKRAVTDTQYF. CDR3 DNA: TGTGCCAGCAGTGGGAAGCGGGCGGTCACAGATACGCAGTATTTT.

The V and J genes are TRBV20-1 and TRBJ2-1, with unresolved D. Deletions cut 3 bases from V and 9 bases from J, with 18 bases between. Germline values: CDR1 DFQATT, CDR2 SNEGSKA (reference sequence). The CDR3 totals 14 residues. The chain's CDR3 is CSASRDSELTEQFF. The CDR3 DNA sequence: TGCAGTGCTAGTCGAGACTCGGAATTGACTGAGCAGTTCTTC.

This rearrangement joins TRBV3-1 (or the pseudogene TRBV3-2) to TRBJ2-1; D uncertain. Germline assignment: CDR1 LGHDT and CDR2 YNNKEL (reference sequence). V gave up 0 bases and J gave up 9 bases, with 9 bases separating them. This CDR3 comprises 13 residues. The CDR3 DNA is TGTGCCAGCAGCCAAGATCGCGGCACTGAGCAGTTCTTC. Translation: CASSQDRGTEQFF.

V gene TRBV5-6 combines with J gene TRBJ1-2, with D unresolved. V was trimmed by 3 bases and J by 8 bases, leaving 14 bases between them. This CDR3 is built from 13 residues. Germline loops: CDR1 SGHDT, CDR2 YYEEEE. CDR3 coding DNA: TGTGCCAGCAGCTCGCGGGCGGGTCGGGGCTACACCTTC. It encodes CASSSRAGRGYTF.

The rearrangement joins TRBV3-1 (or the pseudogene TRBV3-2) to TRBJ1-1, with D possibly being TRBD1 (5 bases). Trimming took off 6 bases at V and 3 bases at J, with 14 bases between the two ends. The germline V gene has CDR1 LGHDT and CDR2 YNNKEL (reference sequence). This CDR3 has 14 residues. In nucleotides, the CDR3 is TGTGCCAGCAGTTCCCTGACGGGGGACACTGAAGCTTTCTTT. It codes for CASSSLTGDTEAFF.

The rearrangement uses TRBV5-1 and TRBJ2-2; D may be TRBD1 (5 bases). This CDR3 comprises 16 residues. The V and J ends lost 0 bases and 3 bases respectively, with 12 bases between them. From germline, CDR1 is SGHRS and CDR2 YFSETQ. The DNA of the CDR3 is TGCGCCAGCAGCTTGGAAAAGGGGTGGGACACCGGGGAGCTGTTTTTT. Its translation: CASSLEKGWDTGELFF.

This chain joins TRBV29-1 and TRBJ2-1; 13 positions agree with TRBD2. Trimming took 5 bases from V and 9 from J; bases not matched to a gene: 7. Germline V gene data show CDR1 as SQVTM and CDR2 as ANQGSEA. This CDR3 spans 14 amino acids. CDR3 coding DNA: TGCAGCGTTTCGAGGACTAGCGGGAGAAGTGAGCAGTTCTTC. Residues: CSVSRTSGRSEQFF.

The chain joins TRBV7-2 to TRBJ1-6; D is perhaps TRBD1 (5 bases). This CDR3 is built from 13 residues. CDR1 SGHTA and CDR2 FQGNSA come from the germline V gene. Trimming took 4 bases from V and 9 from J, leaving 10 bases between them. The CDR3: CASSSRVTSPLHF. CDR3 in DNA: TGTGCCAGCAGCTCCAGGGTTACTTCACCCCTCCACTTT.

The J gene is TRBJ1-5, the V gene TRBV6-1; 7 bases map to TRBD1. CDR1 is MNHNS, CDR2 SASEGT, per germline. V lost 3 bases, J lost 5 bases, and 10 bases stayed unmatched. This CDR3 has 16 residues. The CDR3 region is CASSDWRGQGDQPQHF. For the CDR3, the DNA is TGTGCCAGCAGTGATTGGCGGGGCCAGGGGGATCAGCCCCAGCATTTT.

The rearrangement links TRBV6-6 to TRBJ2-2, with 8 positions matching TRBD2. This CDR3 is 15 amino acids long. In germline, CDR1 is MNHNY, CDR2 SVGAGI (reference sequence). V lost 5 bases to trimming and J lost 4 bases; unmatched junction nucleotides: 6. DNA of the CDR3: TGTGCCAGCAGTACCGGACTAGCTTTCACCGGGGAGCTGTTTTTT. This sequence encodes CASSTGLAFTGELFF.

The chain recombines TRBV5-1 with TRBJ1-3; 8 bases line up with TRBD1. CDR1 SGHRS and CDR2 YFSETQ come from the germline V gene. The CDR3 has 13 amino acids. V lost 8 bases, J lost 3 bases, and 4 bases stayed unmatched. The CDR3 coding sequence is TGCGCCAGTAGACAGGGGTTTGGAAACACCATATATTTT. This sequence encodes CASRQGFGNTIYF.

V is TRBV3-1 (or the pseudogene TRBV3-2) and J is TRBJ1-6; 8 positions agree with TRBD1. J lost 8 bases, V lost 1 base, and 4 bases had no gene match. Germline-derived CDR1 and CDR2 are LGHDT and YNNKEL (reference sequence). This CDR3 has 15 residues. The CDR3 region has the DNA TGTGCCAGCAGCCAAGGACAGGGGATGTATTCACCCCTCCACTTT. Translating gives CASSQGQGMYSPLHF.

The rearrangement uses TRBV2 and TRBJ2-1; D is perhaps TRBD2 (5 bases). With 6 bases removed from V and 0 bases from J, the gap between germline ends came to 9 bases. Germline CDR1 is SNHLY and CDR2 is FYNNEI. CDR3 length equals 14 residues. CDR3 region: CASSPDYSYNEQFF. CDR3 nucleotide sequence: TGTGCCAGCAGCCCCGACTACTCCTACAATGAGCAGTTCTTC.

This CDR3 is CASSQGAGGPSTDTQYF. The CDR3 nucleotides are TGTGCCAGCAGCCAGGGGGCGGGAGGGCCTAGCACAGATACGCAGTATTTT. This chain joins TRBV3-1 (or the pseudogene TRBV3-2) and TRBJ2-3; 9 bases are a match to TRBD2. Germline V gene sequence: CDR1 LGHDT, CDR2 YNNKEL (reference sequence). The CDR3 spans 17 residues. The V gene end was trimmed by 3 bases and the J gene end by 0 bases; junction bases not matched to a gene: 7.

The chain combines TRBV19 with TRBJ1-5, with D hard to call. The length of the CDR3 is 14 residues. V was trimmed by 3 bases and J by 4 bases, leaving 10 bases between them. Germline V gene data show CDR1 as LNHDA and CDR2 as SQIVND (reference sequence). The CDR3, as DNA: TGTGCCAGTAGTATTTTCACGGGGAATCAGCCCCAGCATTTT. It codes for CASSIFTGNQPQHF.

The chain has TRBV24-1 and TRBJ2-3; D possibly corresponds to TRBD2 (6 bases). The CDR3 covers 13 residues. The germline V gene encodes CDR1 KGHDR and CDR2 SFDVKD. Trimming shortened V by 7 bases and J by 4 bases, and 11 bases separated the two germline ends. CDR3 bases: TGTGCCACCAGACATGGAGGGGCAGATACGCAGTATTTT. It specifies CATRHGGADTQYF.

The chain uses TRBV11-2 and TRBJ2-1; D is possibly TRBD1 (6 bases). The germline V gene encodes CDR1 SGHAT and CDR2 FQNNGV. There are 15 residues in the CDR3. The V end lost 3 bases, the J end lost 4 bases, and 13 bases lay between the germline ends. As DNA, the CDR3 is TGTGCCAGCAGCTTGGGCAGGGGTCGGTACAATGAGCAGTTCTTC. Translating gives CASSLGRGRYNEQFF. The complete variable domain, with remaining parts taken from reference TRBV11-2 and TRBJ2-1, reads EAGVAQSPRYKIIEKRQSVAFWCNPISGHATLYWYQQILGQGPKLLIQFQNNGVVDDSQLPKDRFSAERLKGVDSTLKIQPAKLEDSAVYLCASSLGRGRYNEQFFGPGTRLTVL.

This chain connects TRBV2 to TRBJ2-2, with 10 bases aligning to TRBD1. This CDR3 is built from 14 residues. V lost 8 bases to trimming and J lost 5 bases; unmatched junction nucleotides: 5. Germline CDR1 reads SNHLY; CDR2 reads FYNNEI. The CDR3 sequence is CASAGQGGTGELFF. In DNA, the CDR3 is TGTGCCAGCGCAGGACAGGGGGGAACCGGGGAGCTGTTTTTT.

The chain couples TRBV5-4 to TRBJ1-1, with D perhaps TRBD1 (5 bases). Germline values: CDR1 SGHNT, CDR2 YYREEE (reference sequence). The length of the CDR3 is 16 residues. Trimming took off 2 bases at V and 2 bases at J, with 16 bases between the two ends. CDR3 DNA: TGTGCCAGCAGCTTCGGGGGGGTTGGGGTTAACACTGAAGCTTTCTTT. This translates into CASSFGGVGVNTEAFF.

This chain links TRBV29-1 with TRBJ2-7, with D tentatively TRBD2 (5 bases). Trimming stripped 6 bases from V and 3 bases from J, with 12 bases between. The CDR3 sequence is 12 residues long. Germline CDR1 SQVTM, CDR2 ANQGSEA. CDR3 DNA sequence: TGCAGCGTGGGAGACACCGGCTACGAGCAGTACGTC. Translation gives CSVGDTGYEQYV.

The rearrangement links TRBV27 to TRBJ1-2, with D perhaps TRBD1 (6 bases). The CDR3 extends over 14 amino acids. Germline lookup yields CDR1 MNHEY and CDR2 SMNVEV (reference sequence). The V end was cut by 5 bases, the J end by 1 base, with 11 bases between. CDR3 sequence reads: CASSANRVNYGYTF. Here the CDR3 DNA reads TGTGCCAGCAGTGCCAACAGGGTTAACTATGGCTACACCTTC.

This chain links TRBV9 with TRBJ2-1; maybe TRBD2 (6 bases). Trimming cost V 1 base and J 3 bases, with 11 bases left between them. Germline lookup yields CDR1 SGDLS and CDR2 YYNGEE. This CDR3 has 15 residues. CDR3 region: CASSVNGRDYNEQFF. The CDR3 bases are TGTGCCAGCAGCGTAAACGGGAGAGACTACAATGAGCAGTTCTTC.

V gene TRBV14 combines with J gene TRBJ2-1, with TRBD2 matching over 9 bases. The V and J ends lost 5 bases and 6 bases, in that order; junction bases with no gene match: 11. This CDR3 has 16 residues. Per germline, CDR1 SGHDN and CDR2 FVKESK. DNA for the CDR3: TGTGCCAGCAGCAATGGACTAGCGCGAATCCTCAATGAGCAGTTCTTC. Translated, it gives CASSNGLARILNEQFF.